The rows below give T cell receptor beta chains drawn from one sample of a study of shared clonotypes between healthy human individuals. Using immunoSEQ multiplex PCR, the repertoire was profiled, and TCRdb retains in-frame clones only, with some absent. The sample carries some 2 million clones, roughly 94% recorded once. The sample was naive CD8+ T cells sorted from blood. The receptors stem from a man in his late teens or twenties in good health. Each CDR3 is given with its conserved first and last residue. D genes are given only for firm matches. Clone size is stated in some rows and not others, as once, few, many or a class when expanded.

j_call,v_call,clone_size,d_call,cdr3_nt,cdr3_aa
TRBJ2-2,TRBV7-9,-,-,TGTGCCAGCAGCTTAGGAGGGGAAGGGGTACAGACCGGGGAGCTGTTTTTT,CASSLGGEGVQTGELFF
TRBJ1-1,TRBV4-1,-,-,TGCGCCAGCAGCTCTAAAGGGGTAACTGAAGCTTTCTTT,CASSSKGVTEAFF
TRBJ2-3,TRBV9,-,TRBD2,TGTGCCAGCAGCGTAGGAGAGGGACTAGCGGGGTTCACAGATACGCAGTATTTT,CASSVGEGLAGFTDTQYF
TRBJ1-2,TRBV18,few,-,TGTGCCAGCTCACAGGGACCTAACTATGGCTACACCTTC,CASSQGPNYGYTF
TRBJ1-1,TRBV6-5,-,-,TGTGCCAGCACGGACTGGGGGGTGAACACTGAAGCTTTCTTT,CASTDWGVNTEAFF
TRBJ1-2,TRBV5-4,-,TRBD1,TGTGCCAGCAGCCCTACGACAGGGGACGGTGGCTACACCTTC,CASSPTTGDGGYTF
TRBJ2-4,TRBV4-1,-,-,TGCGCCAGCAGCCAAGGGGCGCCAGGCAAAAACATTCAGTACTTC,CASSQGAPGKNIQYF
TRBJ1-1,TRBV28,-,-,TGTGCCAGCAGTCTAAGGAAGGATTTCAACACTGAAGCTTTCTTT,CASSLRKDFNTEAFF
TRBJ2-1,TRBV2,-,TRBD2,TGTGCCAGCAAGGAACTGGCGGGGGGTTCCTACAATGAGCAGTTCTTC,CASKELAGGSYNEQFF
TRBJ2-7,TRBV5-4,-,-,TGTGCCAGCAGCTCCACACTTGGCGACGAGCAGTACTTC,CASSSTLGDEQYF
TRBJ1-2,TRBV7-9,-,TRBD1,TGTGCCAGCAGCGTACCGGGACAGGGCCTGAGCGGCTACACCTTC,CASSVPGQGLSGYTF
TRBJ2-7,TRBV27,-,-,TGTGCCAGCAGTTTTAGGACCTCCTACGAGCAGTACTTC,CASSFRTSYEQYF
TRBJ2-3,TRBV7-9,once,-,TGTGCCAGCAGCCAAGCCCCAACAGATACGCAGTATTTT,CASSQAPTDTQYF
TRBJ1-2,TRBV27,-,TRBD1,TGTGCCAGCAGTCCGACAGGGGAGATCTATGGCTACACCTTC,CASSPTGEIYGYTF
TRBJ2-1,TRBV27,-,-,TGTGCCAGCAGCTTCGGGGACATCTCCTACAATGAGCAGTTCTTC,CASSFGDISYNEQFF
TRBJ2-7,TRBV28,-,-,TGTGCCAGCAGTTACTTATATTACGAGCAGTACTTC,CASSYLYYEQYF